This TCR beta chain was observed in a study of shared clonotypes between healthy human individuals (dated by TCRdb to 2018 to 2020). Regarding the study in general: The cohort comprised two women and a few men aged 18 to 49 years. Different laboratories and diverse techniques were used to prepare libraries and sequence TCR repertoires, to increase sequencing depth and limit assay-specific biases. To estimate repertoire size and how much clonotypes are shared between individuals, the study performed deep sequencing of blood TCR repertoires from five healthy adults. For each donor, CD4 naive and CD4 memory were each run on three plates, CD8 naive on two plates, and CD8 memory on one plate. Each donor's leukapheresis produced roughly between about 0.9 and 9.5 billion PBMCs. On the study overall, not on this receptor specifically: Sampling was restricted to blood, and TCR repertoires in tissues likely differ from the TCR repertoires found in blood. Sharing across several donors was observed for about 5% of naive CD4, about 4% of naive CD8, 2% to 2.5% of memory CD4, and roughly 0.4% of memory CD8 clonotypes. Larger estimated clonotype richness was generally found for naive subsets than for memory subsets. Based on pairwise subsampling, the degree of clonotype sharing among donors was expected to be affected by sequencing depth. The genetic and exposure-history diversity represented was limited by the small number of donors. Incomplete sequencing was indicated by rarefaction of sorted-subset datasets, despite the large sequencing depth. Higher generation probabilities were observed for clonotypes shared by all four sorted-subset donors than for non-shared clonotypes.

Comment on this clone: No antigen is known for it. Base qualities are not provided; no much larger clone lies one nucleotide away.

CD8 naive samples were CD45RO-negative cells positively selected for CCR7, giving a CD45RA+CCR7+ population that excluded TemRA cells. The donors were healthy, HIV-negative adults who had no recently reported acute infections or vaccinations. Every donor was a Caucasian adult residing in Nashville, Tennessee, USA. Blood was collected by leukapheresis, and PBMCs were isolated by Ficoll-Histopaque density gradient centrifugation and then cryopreserved in liquid nitrogen vapor phase. Analytical flow cytometry was used to check the purity and quantity of every magnetically sorted T cell population. Each sorted fraction had its genomic DNA isolated and then quantified by UV absorbance on a Nanodrop 2000c. Using the deep immunoSEQ assay, TCR CDR3 regions were amplified from genomic DNA by multiplex PCR. Genomic DNA extracted from each cell subset was distributed evenly over all wells of several immunoSEQ 96-well plates, and each plate served as one replicate. For sorted subsets, roughly 200 ng genomic DNA, equal to tens of thousands of T cell genomes, was loaded into each replicate PCR. Purified libraries were quantified with a Qubit 3.0 fluorometer, sized on a Bioanalyzer 2100, and re-quantified with the KAPA Library Quantification kit. Every immunoSEQ 96-well plate was sequenced on a separate single-read 150-cycle Illumina NextSeq 550 flow cell. As for how the authors treated the data: The immunoSEQ output contained only junctional sequences without quality scores, so filtering could not match that applied to full-length reads. Sequences were annotated with PyIR, a Python wrapper for IgBLAST v1.9, using IMGT germline references to assign V/J genes and CDR3. Reads were filtered out if the reads had weak V/J assignments (E-value above 1e-6), no CDR3, stop codons, out-of-frame junctions, or ambiguous translated residues. V3J clonotypes were defined as sequences sharing an identical inferred V gene, J gene, and CDR3 amino acid sequence. Percentage overlap between repertoires was computed as shared unique clonotypes divided by the size of the smaller repertoire. Three approaches were used to assess repertoire richness: RTK rarefaction, the Chao1 estimator, and Recon v2.1 estimates of unobserved clonotypes. Generation probabilities were computed with OLGA for all TCRbeta clonotypes obtained by the gDNA method from several donors. TCRdb took this table from immuneACCESS and kept in-frame rearrangements with V and J called. Such tables lack part of the clones; where checked against another copy, unresolved V genes explain under half of the gap, and the rest is unexplained. V, J and clone size reflect that table, while D and trimming were determined from the DNA. A total of around 1.9 million clones appear in this sample, approximately 94% of them only once. The ten largest clones capture under 2% of the sample.

The cysteine opens and the phenylalanine closes a CDR3 of 14 amino acids. Left in the record is the CDR3 DNA by itself, 42 bases read in frame from the first base. Trimming costs V 4 bases and J 5 bases, and their ends lie 11 bases apart. As encoded in the germline V gene (reference sequence), CDR1 is SEHNR while CDR2 is FQNEAQ. The receptor was isolated from a man in his late teens or twenties in good health. Some clones in this sample may be carry-over from other donors' samples. The chain uses TRBV7-9 and TRBJ1-4, with TRBD1 as a weak D call on 6 bases. Material for sequencing was naive CD8+ T cells from PBMCs. The cell subset or site label here, explained by the study, means: CD45RA+CCR7+. The CDR3 corresponds to CASSYGGGNEKLFF. The bases read TGTGCCAGCAGCTACGGAGGGGGGAATGAAAAACTGTTTTTT. Reference TRBV7-9 and TRBJ1-4 proteins supply the regions before and after the CDR3; the full variable domain is: DTGVSQNPRHKITKRGQNVTFRCDPISEHNRLYWYRQTLGQGPEFLTYFQNEAQLEKSRLLSDRFSAERPKGSFSTLEIQRTEQGDSAMYLCASSYGGGNEKLFFGSGTQLSVL.